Below, one T cell receptor (beta chain) is given with its context. This clonotype has only a few counts. No antigen is known for it. Base qualities are not at hand, and no much larger clone is one base apart. The sample is drawn from a study of identical twins (dated by TCRdb to the mid-2010s). Turning to the overall study: TCR alpha and beta repertoires from monozygotic twins, unrelated adults of various ages and cord blood were deep-sequenced to test whether fetal clonotypes persist. To rule out contamination, the twin experiments were replicated at different times with different library preparation protocols.

Broader findings and caveats from the paper: In monozygotic twins, out-of-frame TCR alpha sharing was systematically underestimated by recombination models, although the models agreed with sharing between unrelated individuals. Abundant cord blood beta clonotypes had fewer insertions, young adult naive repertoires showed a similar but weaker trend, and memory repertoires showed no such trend. Compared with coincidental sharing between unrelated individuals, an excess of low generation-probability sequences was observed among out-of-frame TCR alpha sequences shared between twins. Zero-insertion analyses could be partly confounded by invariant T cells such as MAIT and iNKT, although diverse VJ usage argued against such confounding for most clonotypes. Because the same donors could not be followed over many years, the conclusions relied on cross-sectional statistical analysis. The excess sharing between twins in beta out-of-frame sequences was weaker because fewer shared sequences reduced the signal-to-noise ratio.

The V and J ends are trimmed by 2 bases and 7 bases, leaving 24 bases between them. According to the germline V gene (reference sequence), CDR1 reads DFQATT and CDR2 reads SNEGSKA. There are 17 amino acids in the CDR3, from cysteine to phenylalanine inclusive. Of the read, only the CDR3 DNA is kept; its 51 bases are in frame from base 1. Every donor in the study was a healthy Caucasian. The twin cohort consisted of three pairs of female monozygotic twins, all aged about 18 to 29 years. The RNA used for TCR libraries was isolated from peripheral blood mononuclear cells. To prepare the library, 5' RACE was applied. The instrument given in TCRdb is Illumina HiSeq 2000. Template switching introduced a universal primer binding site; the final cDNA contained a unique molecular identifier, enabling accurate counting of TCR cDNA molecules. Specific primers in the conserved constant-segment region were used to synthesize first-strand cDNA for TCR alpha and beta chains. To control for contamination, each cDNA library was double barcoded with a SMART-Mk sample barcode plus Illumina barcodes. TruSeq adapter sequences along with Illumina sample barcodes were introduced in two successive PCR steps. TCR alpha and beta cDNA libraries were sequenced on the Illumina HiSeq platform with custom primers. The published analysis was carried out like this. MiGEC processed the raw reads to extract unique molecular identifiers, while MiXCR was used to determine the CDR3 positions. Recombination models were inferred per individual with the repgenHMM and IGoR tools using an EM algorithm. Shared clonotype analysis was performed with the tcR package in R, normalizing sharing by the product of cloneset sizes. To study raw recombination without the effects of thymic and clonal selection, out-of-frame nonproductive sequences were analyzed. TCRdb trimmed the raw reads at Q25, called clones with MiXCR and kept productive beta chains. Records with the same CDR3 protein are collapsed into one entry carrying the most frequent genes and DNA. TCRdb, not the authors, supplied the V and J calls. This sample comprises about 890,000 distinct CDR3 sequences, approximately 13% of them detected only once. About 1.5% of the sample goes to the ten largest clones.

These data were also filed under a second study, of yellow fever vaccine responses in identical twins. That second publication adds: The T cell response to vaccination in identical twins was reported by the authors to appear partly convergent and partly personalized. Focusing on identical twins, the study followed the T cell clones that responded to the vaccine, and did so with precision.

The specimen was PBMCs. This chain joins TRBV20-1 to TRBJ2-1, with a tentative D gene TRBD2 over 6 matching bases. This receptor was identified in a woman between 18 and 29 years old in good health. The DNA is as follows: TGCAGTGCTAGAAAGGGTCGAGGCGGGGTTTGGGTTAATGAGCAGTTCTTC. Its protein is CSARKGRGGVWVNEQFF.